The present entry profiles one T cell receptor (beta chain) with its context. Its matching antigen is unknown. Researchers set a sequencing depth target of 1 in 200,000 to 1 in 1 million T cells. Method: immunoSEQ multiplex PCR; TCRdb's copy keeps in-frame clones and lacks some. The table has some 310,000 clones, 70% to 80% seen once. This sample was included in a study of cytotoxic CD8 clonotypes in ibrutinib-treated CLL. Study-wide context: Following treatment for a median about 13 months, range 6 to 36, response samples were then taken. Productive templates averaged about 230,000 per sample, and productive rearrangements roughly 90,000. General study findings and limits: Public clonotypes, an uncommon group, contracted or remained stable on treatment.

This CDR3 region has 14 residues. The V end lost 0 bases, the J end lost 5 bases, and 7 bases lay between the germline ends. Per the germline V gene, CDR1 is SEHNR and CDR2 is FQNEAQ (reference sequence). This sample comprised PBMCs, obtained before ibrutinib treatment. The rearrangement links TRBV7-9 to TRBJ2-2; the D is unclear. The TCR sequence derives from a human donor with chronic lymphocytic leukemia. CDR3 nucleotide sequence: TGTGCCAGCAGCTTAGCGGTCTCAACCGGGGAGCTGTTTTTT. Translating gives CASSLAVSTGELFF.